Listed here are 25 T cell receptor beta chains from one sample, sequenced in a study of shared clonotypes between healthy human individuals. TCRdb keeps only in-frame clones here, not all; method: immunoSEQ multiplex PCR. The top ten clones hold 0.36% of a sample with 2 million to 3 million clones, approximately 93% of them seen once. The sequenced sample was naive CD4+ T cells from PBMCs. The sample's subset: CD45RA+ positively selected. The source is a man in his late teens or twenties in good health. Some clones in this sample may be carry-over from other donors' samples.

The chain uses TRBV11-2 and TRBJ1-6; the D gene is possibly TRBD1 (5 bases). Germline V gene lookup returns CDR1 SGHAT and CDR2 FQNNGV. CDR3 size: 19 residues. V shed 1 base and J shed 1 base, with 17 bases lying between them. The CDR3 region is CASSLVSPRGRSYNSPLHF. The CDR3 DNA is TGTGCCAGCAGCTTAGTCTCTCCGAGGGGAAGGTCCTATAATTCACCCCTCCACTTT.

J is TRBJ1-3 and V is TRBV5-4; D unresolved. V lost 4 bases to trimming and J lost 10 bases, with 15 bases between them. CDR3 length: 13 amino acids. Germline CDR1 reads SGHNT; CDR2 reads YYREEE (reference sequence). Written as DNA, the CDR3 is TGTGCCAGCAGCCCCGGGCCCGACGAAACCATATATTTT. It specifies CASSPGPDETIYF.

This clone was seen just once. Within the sample, other DNA sequences also encode this same CDR3. As DNA, the CDR3 is TGTGCCTGGAGTGCGCCGGGGCTCGGCGGAAACACCATATATTTT. Its translation: CAWSAPGLGGNTIYF. The chain uses TRBV30 and TRBJ1-3; tentatively, D is TRBD1 (5 bases). V lost 1 base and J lost 4, with 14 bases in between. CDR1 GTSNPN and CDR2 SVGIG come from the germline V gene (reference sequence). The CDR3 spans 15 residues.

The chain joins TRBV4-2 to TRBJ2-7, with 11 bases identical to TRBD2. J was trimmed by 3 bases and V by 0 bases; bases with no gene match: 4. CDR3 size: 16 residues. Germline V CDR1 and CDR2: LGHNA, YNFKEQ. The CDR3: CASSQDRGTSGYEQYF. DNA of the CDR3: TGTGCCAGCAGCCAAGATAGAGGGACTAGCGGCTACGAGCAGTACTTC.

J is TRBJ2-2 and V is TRBV9, with TRBD1 as a possible D gene (5 bases). CDR1 and CDR2 from the germline V gene are SGDLS and YYNGEE. Trimming stripped 5 bases from V and 1 base from J, with 9 bases between. This CDR3 region has 14 residues. CDR3 DNA sequence: TGTGCCAGCAGAAAAGACAGGAACACCGGGGAGCTGTTTTTT. Its protein product is CASRKDRNTGELFF.

DNA for the CDR3: TGTGCCAGCAGTTTATTGGGCTACTCCTACGAGCAGTACTTC. Its protein product is CASSLLGYSYEQYF. V usage is TRBV28 and J usage is TRBJ2-7; D call uncertain. Germline V gene sequence: CDR1 MDHEN, CDR2 SYDVKM. The CDR3 sequence is 14 residues long. V was trimmed by 1 base and J by 0 bases, leaving 7 bases between them.

The genes are TRBV11-1 and TRBJ2-3; 12 positions match TRBD2. CDR1 and CDR2 from the germline V gene are SGHAT and FQDESV (reference sequence). The length of the CDR3 is 16 residues. Unmatched junction bases numbered 8, after V lost 4 bases and J lost 6 bases. CDR3 region: CASSSRDTSGRDTQYF. The CDR3 region has the DNA TGTGCCAGCAGCTCCCGAGACACTAGCGGGAGGGATACGCAGTATTTT.

The chain recombines TRBV13 with TRBJ1-3; D not resolved. The CDR3 spans 11 residues. Germline-derived CDR1 and CDR2 are PRHDT and FYEKMQ (reference sequence). Trimming removed 8 bases at V and 7 bases at J, with 9 bases between. The CDR3 reads CASSWRNTIYF. The CDR3 bases are TGTGCCAGCTCGTGGAGGAACACCATATATTTT.

The CDR3 region is CASSQDLTGQNIQYF. In nucleotides, the CDR3 is TGCGCCAGCAGCCAAGATCTGACGGGCCAAAACATTCAGTACTTC. This chain joins TRBV4-3 and TRBJ2-4; D unresolved. V shed 0 bases and J shed 5 bases, with 11 bases lying between them. CDR3 length: 15 residues. Germline CDR1 reads LGHNA; CDR2 reads YSLEER.

V is TRBV6-1 and J is TRBJ1-1; D not certain. This CDR3 is 14 amino acids long. Germline-derived CDR1 and CDR2 are MNHNS and SASEGT. V was pared by 2 bases and J by 4 bases, with 11 bases between. DNA for the CDR3: TGTGCCAGCAGTGAAACAGCAGGCTCCACTGAAGCTTTCTTT. This codes for CASSETAGSTEAFF.

The chain links TRBV28 to TRBJ1-2; D is unresolved. V was pared by 3 bases and J by 6 bases, with 11 bases between. This CDR3 contains 13 residues. Germline V gene lookup returns CDR1 MDHEN and CDR2 SYDVKM. The CDR3 nucleotides read TGTGCCAGCAGTTTCCCGGGGAGTCATGGCTACACCTTC. Residues: CASSFPGSHGYTF.

The V call is TRBV7-3, the J call TRBJ2-1; D assignment may be TRBD1 or TRBD2 (5 bases each). This CDR3 has 12 amino acids. Trimming removed 5 bases from V and 9 bases from J, with 11 bases in between. Germline V gene sequence: CDR1 SGHTA, CDR2 FQGTGA. CDR3: CASSLGDTEQFF. The CDR3 DNA reads TGTGCCAGCAGCCTGGGGGATACTGAGCAGTTCTTC.

V is TRBV11-1 and J is TRBJ2-1; 12 bases are a match to TRBD2. Per the germline V gene, CDR1 is SGHAT and CDR2 is FQDESV (reference sequence). Trimming at V came to 6 bases and at J to 6 bases, leaving 9 bases not matched to a gene. The CDR3 has 16 residues. The CDR3 protein is CASRPVLAGGPNEQFF. The CDR3 DNA is TGTGCCAGCAGGCCCGTCCTAGCGGGAGGGCCCAATGAGCAGTTCTTC.

The rearrangement joins TRBV29-1 to TRBJ2-3; D unresolved. The length of the CDR3 is 9 residues. The V gene's germline CDR1 is SQVTM and CDR2 ANQGSEA. V dropped 4 bases and J dropped 6 bases, with 2 bases sitting between them. CDR3 loop: CSVADTQYF. The CDR3 DNA sequence: TGCAGCGTTGCGGATACGCAGTATTTT.

This clone was counted between two and nine times. Other nucleotide sequences in the sample specify the same CDR3. This chain uses TRBV18 with TRBJ1-1; D is uncertain. V was shortened by 3 bases and J by 4 bases, with 12 bases between the two germline ends. CDR3 length: 14 amino acids. The V gene's germline CDR1 is KGHSH and CDR2 LQKENI. CDR3 sequence (DNA): TGTGCCAGCTCACCCCGGGCCGAGGGCACTGAAGCTTTCTTT. Translated: CASSPRAEGTEAFF.

The chain couples TRBV2 to TRBJ1-4; 7 nucleotides agree with TRBD1. The CDR3 is 15 residues long. In germline, CDR1 is SNHLY, CDR2 FYNNEI. The J segment lost 11 bases and the V segment lost 6 bases, leaving 15 bases of the junction unmatched. CDR3 in amino acids: CASRVGQVDNWKLFF. As DNA, the CDR3 is TGTGCCAGCAGGGTAGGACAGGTCGATAATTGGAAACTGTTTTTT. Based on the CDR3 plus reference TRBV2 and TRBJ1-4, the full variable domain is EPEVTQTPSHQVTQMGQEVILRCVPISNHLYFYWYRQILGQKVEFLVSFYNNEISEKSEIFDDQFSVERPDGSNFTLKIRSTKLEDSAMYFCASRVGQVDNWKLFFGSGTQLSVL.

This CDR3 is CASSLDRDGNEKLFF. The CDR3 bases are TGTGCCAGCAGCTTAGACCGGGACGGTAATGAAAAACTGTTTTTT. V usage is TRBV7-9 and J usage is TRBJ1-4; TRBD1 might be the D (5 bases). CDR3 length: 15 residues. Trimming left V 1 base short and J 4 bases short, with 10 bases between. Germline CDR1 reads SEHNR; CDR2 reads FQNEAQ (reference sequence). Full variable domain (rest looked up from reference TRBV7-9 and TRBJ1-4): DTGVSQNPRHKITKRGQNVTFRCDPISEHNRLYWYRQTLGQGPEFLTYFQNEAQLEKSRLLSDRFSAERPKGSFSTLEIQRTEQGDSAMYLCASSLDRDGNEKLFFGSGTQLSVL.

This chain uses TRBV6-1 with TRBJ2-1; D possibly uses TRBD1 or TRBD2 (5 bases each). CDR1 is MNHNS, CDR2 SASEGT, per germline. The CDR3 extends over 13 amino acids. Trimming removed 5 bases at V and 10 bases at J, with 15 bases between. For the CDR3, the DNA is TGTGCCAGCAGTTCACCTAGCCGGGACGAGCAGTTCTTC. Protein sequence: CASSSPSRDEQFF.

CDR3: CASSYLGPTAAEAFF. In DNA form, the CDR3 reads TGTGCCAGCAGTTACCTGGGGCCGACAGCCGCTGAAGCTTTCTTT. The chain couples TRBV6-5 to TRBJ1-1; possible D gene TRBD1, 5 bases. V shed 2 bases and J shed 6 bases, with 16 bases lying between them. The CDR3 contains 15 residues. Germline lookup yields CDR1 MNHEY and CDR2 SVGAGI.

This clone was picked up one time. The rearrangement links TRBV21-1 to TRBJ1-2; the D call in the table, TRBD1, was not verified against the DNA. TRBV21-1 represents a pseudogene. CDR3 size: 23 residues. The CDR3 reads CASSALTRDRGTILGLLFHGYTF. In nucleotides, the CDR3 is TGTGCCAGCAGCGCCCTTACCCGGGACAGGGGGACTATATTGGGCCTACTATTCCATGGCTACACCTTC.

The chain couples TRBV10-3 to TRBJ1-3; 8 bases line up with TRBD1. The CDR3 sequence is 15 residues long. Germline V gene sequence: CDR1 ENHRY, CDR2 SYGVKD. The J segment lost 2 bases and the V segment lost 6 bases, leaving 6 bases of the junction unmatched. The CDR3 DNA follows: TGTGCCATCAGCGGACAGGGAGAACCTGGAAACACCATATATTTT. It yields the protein CAISGQGEPGNTIYF.

The V gene is TRBV6-6, the J gene TRBJ1-5; D ambiguous. Trimming took off 9 bases at V and 0 bases at J, with 12 bases between the two ends. CDR1 is MNHNY, CDR2 SVGAGI, per germline (reference sequence). The CDR3 runs to 14 residues. The CDR3 reads CASGTSPSNQPQHF. Here the CDR3 DNA reads TGTGCCAGTGGAACTTCGCCTAGCAATCAGCCCCAGCATTTT.

V usage is TRBV15 and J usage is TRBJ1-2, with D possibly TRBD1 on 6 matching bases. CDR1 and CDR2 (germline): LNHNV, YYDKDF (reference sequence). V dropped 5 bases and J dropped 5 bases, with 21 bases sitting between them. This CDR3 has 16 amino acids. The CDR3 sequence is CATSLGGGQGGYGYTF. The CDR3 DNA reads TGTGCCACCAGCCTAGGTGGGGGCCAGGGAGGTTATGGCTACACCTTC.

V gene TRBV28 combines with J gene TRBJ2-6; no definite D call. Trimming cost V 3 bases and J 0 bases, with 12 bases left between them. Germline V gene data show CDR1 as MDHEN and CDR2 as SYDVKM. The CDR3 length is 17 residues. This chain's CDR3 is CASSFQAPSSGANVLTF. The CDR3 DNA reads TGTGCCAGCAGTTTCCAGGCACCATCCTCTGGGGCCAACGTCCTGACTTTC.

Of note for this clone: In the same sample, other DNA sequences code for this CDR3. J is TRBJ1-1 and V is TRBV5-1; D not resolved. CDR1 and CDR2 (germline): SGHRS, YFSETQ. The CDR3 loop spans 13 amino acids. V lost 0 bases, J lost 6 bases, and 9 bases lay in between. CDR3 amino acids: CASSLGGFAEAFF. CDR3 bases: TGCGCCAGCAGCTTGGGCGGGTTCGCTGAAGCTTTCTTT.